The 9 T cell receptor beta chains given below trace back to one sample, sequenced in a study of shared clonotypes between healthy human individuals. Profiled with immunoSEQ multiplex PCR; TCRdb holds only in-frame clones, not every one. Among nearly 1 million clones listed, around three quarters were seen once. The specimen sequenced was memory CD4+ T cells sorted from blood. Regarding subset: CD45RA-negative fraction. These receptors all stem from a man aged 18 to 29 in good health.

This chain connects TRBV2 to TRBJ2-3, with 12 bases identical to TRBD2. Losses at the gene ends were 2 bases for V and 5 bases for J; bases not matched to a gene: 8. The CDR3 totals 17 residues. Germline V lookup: CDR1 SNHLY, CDR2 FYNNEI. CDR3 nucleotides: TGTGCCAGCAGTGAACTAGCGGGGGGGCCGGTGGTAGATACGCAGTATTTT. Translation gives CASSELAGGPVVDTQYF.

The genes are TRBV5-4 and TRBJ1-1; D unclear. Germline loops: CDR1 SGHNT, CDR2 YYREEE (reference sequence). The CDR3 spans 14 residues. Trimming left V 5 bases short and J 1 base short, with 12 bases between. The DNA of the CDR3 is TGTGCCAGCAGTTCCCTCGAGGGGAACACTGAAGCTTTCTTT. Amino acids: CASSSLEGNTEAFF.

About this clone itself: A read error is possible here, since a much larger clone lies one base away. The J gene is TRBJ2-3, the V gene TRBV4-1, with 8 bases that match TRBD1. The CDR3 is made up of 13 amino acids. Germline V gene lookup returns CDR1 MGHRA and CDR2 YSYEKL. The CDR3 loop is CVSSPMTGEKQYF. The DNA for the CDR3 is TGCGTCAGCAGCCCGATGACAGGGGAGAAGCAGTATTTT.

The chain joins TRBV7-2 to TRBJ2-3; TRBD1 agrees at 7 bases. The germline V gene encodes CDR1 SGHTA and CDR2 FQGNSA. The CDR3 totals 14 residues. Trimming cost V 5 bases and J 3 bases; bases outside gene matches: 5. The CDR3 DNA reads as TGTGCCAGCAGCAAGGGGGCCGGAACAGATACGCAGTATTTT. Translation gives CASSKGAGTDTQYF.

This clone appeared a few times. The genes are TRBV5-1 and TRBJ2-7; 12 positions agree with TRBD2. CDR1 is SGHRS, CDR2 YFSETQ, per germline. The CDR3 covers 16 residues. The V and J ends lost 2 bases and 4 bases, in that order; junction bases with no gene match: 7. The CDR3 bases are TGCGCCAGCAGCTTAGGCCAGACTAGCGGGAGTTACGAGCAGTACTTC. Amino acids: CASSLGQTSGSYEQYF. The variable domain in full, with the rest retrieved from reference TRBV5-1 and TRBJ2-7, is KAGVTQTPRYLIKTRGQQVTLSCSPISGHRSVSWYQQTPGQGLQFLFEYFSETQRNKGNFPGRFSGRQFSNSRSEMNVSTLELGDSALYLCASSLGQTSGSYEQYFGPGTRLTVT.

The sample holds one count of this clone. The chain links TRBV11-3 to TRBJ2-3; 10 bases are a match to TRBD2. Unmatched junction bases numbered 4, after V lost 2 bases and J lost 2 bases. The length of the CDR3 is 16 residues. Germline CDR1 SGHNT, CDR2 YENEEA. CDR3 region: CASSLNSGGNTDTQYF. The CDR3 DNA sequence: TGTGCCAGCAGCTTAAATAGCGGGGGGAACACAGATACGCAGTATTTT.

The CDR3 DNA reads as TGCGCCAGCAGCTTAGCCGGGACAGGGGGCAACGAGCAGTACTTC. Translated: CASSLAGTGGNEQYF. The chain joins TRBV5-1 to TRBJ2-7, with 12 bases aligning to TRBD1. This CDR3 is 15 amino acids long. In germline, CDR1 is SGHRS, CDR2 YFSETQ. Trimming at V came to 2 bases and at J to 5 bases, leaving 5 bases not matched to a gene. Combining the CDR3 with reference TRBV5-1 and TRBJ2-7 gives the whole variable domain KAGVTQTPRYLIKTRGQQVTLSCSPISGHRSVSWYQQTPGQGLQFLFEYFSETQRNKGNFPGRFSGRQFSNSRSEMNVSTLELGDSALYLCASSLAGTGGNEQYFGPGTRLTVT.

This rearrangement joins TRBV4-2 to TRBJ1-5; D remains unclear. CDR3 length equals 14 residues. Looked up from germline, CDR1 is LGHNA and CDR2 is YNFKEQ. The V end was cut by 4 bases, the J end by 4 bases, with 11 bases between. This chain's CDR3 is CASSLTGGNQPQHF. The CDR3 bases are TGTGCCAGCAGCCTTACGGGCGGGAATCAGCCCCAGCATTTT.

The rearrangement links TRBV7-2 to TRBJ1-3, with TRBD1 matching 7 bases. The germline V gene encodes CDR1 SGHTA and CDR2 FQGNSA. The CDR3 is 15 residues long. The J segment lost 3 bases and the V segment lost 5 bases, leaving 7 bases of the junction unmatched. The CDR3: CASSRNNRGGNTIYF. The CDR3 DNA reads TGTGCCAGCAGCCGAAATAACAGGGGTGGAAACACCATATATTTT.